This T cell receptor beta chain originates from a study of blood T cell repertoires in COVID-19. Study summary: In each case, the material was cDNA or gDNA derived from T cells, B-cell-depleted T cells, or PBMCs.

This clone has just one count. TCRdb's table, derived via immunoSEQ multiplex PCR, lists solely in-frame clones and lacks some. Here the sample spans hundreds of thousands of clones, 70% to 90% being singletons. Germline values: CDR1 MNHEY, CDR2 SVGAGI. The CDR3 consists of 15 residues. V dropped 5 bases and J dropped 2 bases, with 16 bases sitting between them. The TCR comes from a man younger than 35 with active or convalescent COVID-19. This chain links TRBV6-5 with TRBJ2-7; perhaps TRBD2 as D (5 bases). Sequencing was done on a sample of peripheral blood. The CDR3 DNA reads TGTGCCAGCAGTCCCCCCGGGCGGGTTACCTACGAGCAGTACTTC. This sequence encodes CASSPPGRVTYEQYF.